This entry features one T cell receptor (beta chain) sequence. Its antigen is unidentified. In the PCR, 60 Vbeta and 13 Jbeta primers were used. Clones were sequenced by immunoSEQ multiplex PCR, and TCRdb holds only the in-frame ones, with some missing. Of fewer than 200,000 clones in the sample, approximately 81% were seen once. Germline V lookup: CDR1 SGHVS, CDR2 FNYEAQ. The germline V and J ends were trimmed by 5 bases and 4 bases, with 19 bases remaining between them. The CDR3 extends over 16 amino acids. These data originate in a study of cytomegalovirus exposure and HLA in healthy donors. Study findings and constraints: Indistinguishable V segments such as TRBV6-2 and TRBV6-3 were excluded. Productive status was seen about 87% or about 30% of the time for most TCR beta V segments in an earlier analysis. A later analysis revealed that TCR association rates differed between HLA loci, peaking at DRB1 and bottoming out at HLA-C.

The sequence was obtained from a young man in good health and CMV-seropositive. The sample consisted of PBMCs. The rearrangement joins TRBV7-6 to TRBJ2-3, with D possibly TRBD1 on 6 matching bases. CDR3 in DNA: TGTGCCAGCAGCGGTCCCGCCTCTGGGGGCTCAGATACGCAGTATTTT. Its protein is CASSGPASGGSDTQYF.